What follows describes a single T cell receptor (beta chain). There are a few counts of this clone. The clone's antigen remains unknown. Base qualities were left out, and no much larger clone turns up one base away. The source of the sample is a study of beta chain features in type 1 diabetes (dated by TCRdb to the late 2010s). With regard to the full study: Mean age, gender distribution, total cell number and subset yield were not different between patients and healthy donors. The study compared TCRB repertoires of sorted circulating CD4+ T cell subsets between recently diagnosed type 1 diabetes patients and matched healthy donors. A total of 100 million to 140 million sorted cells were examined across all samples, and the number of cells per subset was strongly correlated with RNA yield. Regulatory and stem cell-like memory subsets were obtained from only 8 patients and about 8 healthy donors, while naive and central memory subsets were obtained from all 30 or so donors. Beyond this particular receptor, the publication reports: PCR might favor shorter templates, but patient and control samples were amplified and corrected together, so any skew would affect both groups equally. Sequencing cDNA rather than genomic DNA could over-represent highly expressing activated cells, although activation and CD3 levels did not differ between groups. Because the HLA sub-analyses included only small numbers of individuals, any influence of HLA type on TCRB rearrangement was left unresolved. Type 1 diabetes patients showed a moderate but significant shortening of TCRB CDR3 length in all four CD4+ subsets. Naive, central memory and regulatory TCRB repertoires appeared to be more similar among patients than among healthy donors. At VDJ recombination sites, type 1 diabetes patients had fewer insertions and more deleted nucleotides, which implies abnormalities in thymic rearrangement.

A single peripheral blood draw of approximately 110 mL on average was collected from each donor into heparinised tubes. A BD FACSAria II was used to sort naive, central memory, regulatory and stem cell-like memory CD4+ T cells with a panel that included CD45RO, CCR7, CD25, CD127, CD95 and CD27. All sorted populations exceeded 95% purity. PBMCs were isolated right away by Lymphoprep density gradient centrifugation and were stained directly, without culture. So that batch effects would be minimized, each experiment stained and sorted samples in pairs, pairing one healthy donor with one patient. The entire isolated RNA was reverse transcribed using the High Capacity cDNA Reverse Transcription Kit, and thus expressed TCRB transcripts were sequenced. Naive, central memory and regulatory T cell samples underwent deep immunoSEQ sequencing, averaging roughly 3.5 million total reads per sample. Sorted cells were lysed in RLT buffer, and RNA was extracted using DNase-treated RNeasy Micro or Mini kits according to cell number. Each cell subset was processed separately to prevent cross-contamination, with patient and healthy donor samples processed together. The immunoSEQ multiplex PCR was used to amplify TCRB sequences from cDNA, yielding 87-bp fragments that span the CDR3 region. The amplicons were sequenced using the Illumina HiSeq platform. As for the authors' bioinformatics: Synthetic template baselines were used to correct PCR bias computationally, reads within Hamming distance 2 were collapsed, and singletons that could not be merged were discarded. Reads were aligned against IMGT so that V, D and J genes, CDR3 length and insertions or deletions at six rearrangement sites could be assigned. Clonotype counts were normalized to sorted cell number within each subset before computing true diversity and Gini coefficients with the tcR R package. Repertoire sharing was quantified using the overlap coefficient calculated on TCRB nucleotide sequences. Out-of-frame TCRB sequences from naive cells were analyzed as a proxy for the pre-selection repertoire. Imported from immuneACCESS, the table was reduced by TCRdb to in-frame sequences with V and J called. These copies leave out some clones; in studies compared against another copy, an unresolved V gene accounts for under half, and the cause of the remainder is not known. V and J calls and clone size are given by that table; D and trimming were obtained from the DNA. The sample data list 640,000 or so clones, and over 11% of these were observed just once. The ten largest clones capture just under 0.04% of the sample.

Sequenced input: naive CD4+ T cells from blood. Reading the label with the study, this specimen's cell subset or site is: true naive CD4+ T cells. The TCR comes from a man between 18 and 35 years old with type 1 diabetes.

The nucleotide sequence reads TGTGCCTGGGGCTCCGGCAACCAAGAGACCCAGTACTTC. Translation gives CAWGSGNQETQYF. The chain links TRBV30 with TRBJ2-5; the D gene is unclear. For CDR1 and CDR2, the germline V gene (reference sequence) lists GTSNPN and SVGIG. Relative to germline, V is 5 bases shorter and J is 0 bases shorter, with 10 bases between their ends. Including cysteine and phenylalanine, the CDR3 has 13 amino acids. The DNA shown is the 39-base CDR3, in frame from base 1.